One T cell receptor beta chain is described in this entry. Germline loops: CDR1 SGHTS, CDR2 YDEGEE. This CDR3 has 14 residues. V dropped 3 bases and J dropped 2; count of bases not matched to a gene: 4. The sample comes from a study of blood T cell repertoires in COVID-19. Some clones are missing from TCRdb's copy, which holds only in-frame ones; the method was immunoSEQ multiplex PCR. This table has some 45,000 clones, roughly three quarters appearing once. The sequence derives from a man aged 65-85 years with active or convalescent COVID-19. This chain joins TRBV5-8 and TRBJ1-2, with 7 bases identical to TRBD1. Sequenced sample: peripheral blood. This chain's CDR3 is CASSSRTGNYGYTF. The CDR3 DNA follows: TGTGCCAGCAGCTCCCGGACAGGAAACTATGGCTACACCTTC.